These 21 T cell receptor beta chains were all obtained from the same sample, sequenced in a study of blood T cell repertoires in COVID-19. Clones were read by immunoSEQ multiplex PCR, and TCRdb kept only the in-frame ones, dropping some. The table has 200,000 to 300,000 clones, about 90% seen once; the top ten hold about 1.4%. Sequencing input: peripheral blood. Receptor source: a woman in her thirties or forties who had recovered from COVID-19.

This clone was recorded once. The chain uses TRBV3-1 (or the pseudogene TRBV3-2) and TRBJ1-3; no firm D call. The CDR3 runs to 15 residues. Germline assignment: CDR1 LGHDT and CDR2 YNNKEL (reference sequence). Trimming stripped 5 bases from V and 0 bases from J, with 11 bases between. Written as DNA, the CDR3 is TGTGCCAGCAGCTTCCACAGATTCTCTGGAAACACCATATATTTT. It translates to CASSFHRFSGNTIYF.

The gene calls are TRBV18 and TRBJ1-5; 8 bases agree with TRBD1. CDR1 and CDR2 (germline): KGHSH, LQKENI. The CDR3 consists of 16 residues. The trim removed 0 bases at V and 7 bases at J, leaving 8 bases unmatched. The CDR3 loop reads CASSPPQGAGKQPQHF. The CDR3 region has the DNA TGTGCCAGCTCACCACCCCAGGGGGCGGGTAAACAGCCCCAGCATTTT.

CDR3 loop: CASSFPPGGYTEAFF. In DNA, the CDR3 is TGTGCCAGCAGTTTCCCGCCAGGGGGCTACACTGAAGCTTTCTTT. The chain has TRBV27 and TRBJ1-1; TRBD1 aligns across 8 bases. This CDR3 is 15 amino acids long. The ends lost 3 bases at V and 3 bases at J; junction bases unmatched: 6. CDR1 is MNHEY and CDR2 is SMNVEV in the germline V gene (reference sequence).

This clone was observed a single time. The chain carries TRBV5-4 and TRBJ2-5; 11 bases fit TRBD2. The germline gives CDR1 SGHNT, CDR2 YYREEE (reference sequence). This CDR3 is 14 amino acids long. V trimming: 3 bases; J trimming: 4 bases; junction bases outside the gene matches: 2. The CDR3 DNA reads TGTGCCAGCAGCTCTACTAGCGGGGGAGAGACCCAGTACTTC. This gives the protein CASSSTSGGETQYF.

The V and J genes are TRBV10-3 and TRBJ2-3, with 7 bases matching TRBD1. The germline V gene encodes CDR1 ENHRY and CDR2 SYGVKD. There are 15 residues in the CDR3. Germline trimming cut 4 bases from V and 1 base from J; bases unmatched to any gene: 5. The CDR3 reads CAISGRDRGTDTQYF. The CDR3, as DNA: TGTGCCATCAGTGGCCGGGACAGAGGCACAGATACGCAGTATTTT.

The CDR3 region has the DNA TGTGCCAGCAGTTACCCCGGGACAGGGGAAGGGACCCAGTACTTC. It codes for CASSYPGTGEGTQYF. The chain carries TRBV6-5 and TRBJ2-5; TRBD1 aligns across 10 bases. CDR1 and CDR2 from the germline V gene are MNHEY and SVGAGI. The V and J ends lost 2 bases and 7 bases, in that order; junction bases with no gene match: 7. This CDR3 is built from 15 residues.

The rearrangement uses TRBV7-9 and TRBJ2-4, with D perhaps TRBD2 (6 bases). V was cut by 4 bases and J by 5 bases, with 12 bases left in between. CDR3 length: 14 amino acids. CDR1 SEHNR and CDR2 FQNEAQ come from the germline V gene (reference sequence). CDR3 sequence: CASSSTTRQNIQYF. CDR3 coding DNA: TGTGCCAGCAGCTCGACGACTAGACAAAACATTCAGTACTTC.

The chain carries TRBV10-3 and TRBJ2-7; 10 positions match TRBD1. The CDR3 is 15 amino acids. The germline gives CDR1 ENHRY, CDR2 SYGVKD. V trimming: 10 bases; J trimming: 1 base; junction bases outside the gene matches: 10. CDR3 sequence (DNA): TGTGCCAGCTCGATCCCGGGACAGGGGTCCTACGAGCAGTACTTC. Amino acid sequence: CASSIPGQGSYEQYF.

The chain has TRBV21-1 and TRBJ2-3; the table calls TRBD2, which could not be checked here. TRBV21-1 is a pseudogene locus. The CDR3 is made up of 13 amino acids. CDR3 coding DNA: TGTGCCAGCAGCAAACGGAGCACAGATACGCAGTATTTT. Its translation: CASSKRSTDTQYF.

This chain uses TRBV13 with TRBJ1-2; D unresolved. The germline V and J ends were trimmed by 4 bases and 0 bases, with 9 bases remaining between them. The CDR3 contains 14 residues. From germline, CDR1 is PRHDT and CDR2 FYEKMQ (reference sequence). The CDR3 spells CASSSGPANYGYTF. CDR3 coding DNA: TGTGCCAGCAGCTCCGGTCCGGCTAACTATGGCTACACCTTC.

The J gene is TRBJ2-7, the V gene TRBV29-1; perhaps TRBD1 as D (6 bases). This CDR3 region has 12 residues. In germline, CDR1 is SQVTM, CDR2 ANQGSEA. The V end lost 7 bases, the J end lost 2 bases, and 12 bases lay between the germline ends. CDR3 loop: CSALGTPYEQYF. The CDR3 nucleotides read TGCAGCGCCCTGGGGACACCCTACGAGCAGTACTTC.

This clone was seen only once. V is TRBV18 and J is TRBJ1-5, with unresolved D. Germline-derived CDR1 and CDR2 are KGHSH and LQKENI. This CDR3 has 14 amino acids. V gave up 2 bases and J gave up 4 bases, with 9 bases separating them. The CDR3 spells CASSPGRENQPQHF. In nucleotides, the CDR3 is TGTGCCAGCTCACCAGGGAGGGAAAATCAGCCCCAGCATTTT.

The chain has TRBV14 and TRBJ2-2; TRBD1 matches 7 bases. The V segment lost 6 bases and the J segment 0 bases; nucleotides outside the gene matches: 1. The CDR3 covers 14 residues. Per the germline V gene, CDR1 is SGHDN and CDR2 is FVKESK. This CDR3 reads CASRGQSNTGELFF. CDR3 bases: TGTGCCAGCAGGGGACAGTCGAACACCGGGGAGCTGTTTTTT.

The gene calls are TRBV4-1 and TRBJ2-7; 8 bases fit TRBD2. This CDR3 comprises 15 residues. Germline V gene lookup returns CDR1 MGHRA and CDR2 YSYEKL. V lost 2 bases to trimming and J lost 3 bases; unmatched junction nucleotides: 6. The CDR3, as DNA: TGCGCCAGCAGCCAAAAAACTAGCGGCCGCTACGAGCAGTACTTC. The encoded protein is CASSQKTSGRYEQYF.

V gene TRBV7-6 combines with J gene TRBJ2-1, with 7 nucleotides matching TRBD2. CDR1 is SGHVS and CDR2 is FNYEAQ in the germline V gene. The ends lost 3 bases at V and 7 bases at J; junction bases unmatched: 15. The CDR3 contains 17 residues. CDR3 in amino acids: CASSLMFGTTGGNEQFF. CDR3 bases: TGTGCCAGCAGCTTGATGTTTGGGACTACGGGAGGAAATGAGCAGTTCTTC.

The J gene is TRBJ2-3, the V gene TRBV27; 14 bases align to TRBD2. V was pared by 6 bases and J by 7 bases, with 3 bases of the junction left unmatched. The CDR3 is 14 amino acids. The germline CDR1 and CDR2 sequences are MNHEY and SMNVEV (reference sequence). The CDR3 loop reads CASRRTSGGNTQYF. The CDR3 region has the DNA TGTGCCAGCAGGCGGACTAGCGGGGGGAATACGCAGTATTTT.

The chain has TRBV7-8 and TRBJ1-1; 8 bases are shared with TRBD1. This CDR3 is built from 14 residues. From germline, CDR1 is SGHVS and CDR2 FQNEAQ. Unmatched junction bases numbered 6, after V lost 1 base and J lost 8 bases. CDR3 DNA sequence: TGTGCCAGCAGCTTAGTTGACAGGGGCGGCGAAGCTTTCTTT. This translates into CASSLVDRGGEAFF. Full variable domain (missing parts from reference TRBV7-8 and TRBJ1-1): GAGVSQSPRYKVAKRGQDVALRCDPISGHVSLFWYQQALGQGPEFLTYFQNEAQLDKSGLPSDRFFAERPEGSVSTLKIQRTQQEDSAVYLCASSLVDRGGEAFFGQGTRLTVV.

V is TRBV10-3 and J is TRBJ2-2; D is possibly TRBD2 (5 bases). Trimming cost V 3 bases and J 1 base, with 15 bases left between them. Germline CDR1 is ENHRY and CDR2 is SYGVKD. The CDR3 sequence is 17 residues long. The CDR3 spells CAISEPVWSGNTGELFF. Written as DNA, the CDR3 is TGTGCCATCAGTGAACCCGTTTGGAGCGGGAACACCGGGGAGCTGTTTTTT.

The genes are TRBV5-4 and TRBJ2-7; possible D gene TRBD1, 6 bases. This CDR3 spans 13 amino acids. V shed 4 bases and J shed 4 bases, with 12 bases lying between them. Germline-derived CDR1 and CDR2 are SGHNT and YYREEE (reference sequence). Written as DNA, the CDR3 is TGTGCCAGCAGCGAGGGGACAACTTACGAGCAGTACTTC. Protein sequence: CASSEGTTYEQYF.

The V gene is TRBV5-1, the J gene TRBJ1-1; a weak D match, TRBD1 (5 bases). The CDR3 loop spans 15 amino acids. Germline lookup yields CDR1 SGHRS and CDR2 YFSETQ. The germline V and J ends were trimmed by 2 bases and 1 base, with 12 bases remaining between them. The CDR3 sequence: CASSFSPGQNTEAFF. In DNA, the CDR3 is TGCGCCAGCAGCTTTTCGCCAGGGCAGAACACTGAAGCTTTCTTT.

J is TRBJ2-1 and V is TRBV30, with D perhaps matching TRBD2 (6 bases). This CDR3 is built from 11 residues. V lost 2 bases and J 9 bases, leaving 8 bases between the germline ends. Germline CDR1 GTSNPN, CDR2 SVGIG (reference sequence). CDR3 sequence: CAWSPGVEQFF. The CDR3 DNA is TGTGCCTGGAGTCCGGGGGTTGAGCAGTTCTTC. Combining the CDR3 with reference TRBV30 and TRBJ2-1 gives the whole variable domain SQTIHQWPATLVQPVGSPLSLECTVEGTSNPNLYWYRQAAGRGLQLLFYSVGIGQISSEVPQNLSASRPQDRQFILSSKKLLLSDSGFYLCAWSPGVEQFFGPGTRLTVL.